This TCR beta chain was captured by sequencing in a study of Tregs in tolerant kidney transplant recipients. General observations from the study: This study did not directly address biological reproducibility. Expanding Tregs on activated donor B cells appeared to best identify donor-specific TCRbeta clones. The small number of patients limits these findings pending further validation.

The nonmyeloablative bone marrow transplants came from related graft donors, with transient mixed chimerism. This clone was counted only a few times. What it binds is unknown. Profiled with immunoSEQ multiplex PCR; TCRdb holds only in-frame clones, not every one. The table records tens of thousands of clones, 93% of them present only once. Germline V gene sequence: CDR1 SGHNT, CDR2 YENEEA. CDR3 length: 14 residues. The V gene lost 3 bases and the J gene lost 2 bases, with 10 bases spanning the gap. The receptor was derived from a human patient who received a combined kidney and bone marrow transplant. A share of the T cells may be of graft donor origin. The sequencing here drew on CD4+ T cells from blood (PBMCs), taken 12 months after the transplant. The V call is TRBV11-3, the J call TRBJ2-5; the D gene is possibly TRBD2 (6 bases). The CDR3 region has the DNA TGTGCCAGCAGCTTTTCTAGCGTTCAAGAGACCCAGTACTTC. Protein: CASSFSSVQETQYF.